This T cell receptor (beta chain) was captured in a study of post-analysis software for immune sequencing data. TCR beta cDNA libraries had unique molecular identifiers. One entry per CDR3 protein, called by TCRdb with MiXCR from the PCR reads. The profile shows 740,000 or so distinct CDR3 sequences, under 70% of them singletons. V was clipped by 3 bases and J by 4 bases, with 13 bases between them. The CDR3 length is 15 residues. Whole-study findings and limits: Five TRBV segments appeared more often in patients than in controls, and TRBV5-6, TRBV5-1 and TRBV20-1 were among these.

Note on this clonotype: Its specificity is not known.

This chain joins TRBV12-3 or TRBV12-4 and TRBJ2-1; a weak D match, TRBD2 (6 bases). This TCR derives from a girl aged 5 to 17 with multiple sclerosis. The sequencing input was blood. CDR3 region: CASSFELARYNEQFF. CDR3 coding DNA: TGTGCCAGCAGTTTCGAACTAGCCAGATACAATGAGCAGTTCTTC.